The 24 T cell receptor beta chains presented below share a single source sample, sequenced in a study of shared clonotypes between healthy human individuals. This table comes from immunoSEQ multiplex PCR, and its TCRdb copy is limited to in-frame clones, with some not included. The table lists a few hundred thousand clones, around 95% of them singletons. Naive CD8 cells lacked CD45RO, underwent positive selection for CCR7 and left out terminally differentiated effector memory CD45RA+ cells. The specimen was naive CD8+ T cells sorted from blood. These receptors all come from a woman aged 25 to 39 in good health.

The rearrangement links TRBV2 to TRBJ2-1; D is unclear. The germline gives CDR1 SNHLY, CDR2 FYNNEI. The CDR3 extends over 13 amino acids. The CDR3: CAPGHHSYNEQFF. The CDR3 region has the DNA TGTGCTCCAGGCCACCATTCCTACAATGAGCAGTTCTTC.

This clone was found a few times. The rearrangement uses TRBV30 and TRBJ1-5; D possibly corresponds to TRBD1 (5 bases). Trimming took off 0 bases at V and 4 bases at J, with 13 bases between the two ends. Per the germline V gene, CDR1 is GTSNPN and CDR2 is SVGIG (reference sequence). The CDR3 runs to 15 residues. CDR3 amino acids: CAWSVMPGPNQPQHF. DNA for the CDR3: TGTGCCTGGAGTGTCATGCCAGGGCCAAATCAGCCCCAGCATTTT.

V and J are TRBV12-1 and TRBJ1-2. TRBV12-1 is listed as a pseudogene. The CDR3 length is 16 residues. As DNA, the CDR3 is TGTGCCGGAAAAAAGGGGGGGCACCTGACTAACTATGGCTACACCTTC. It encodes CAGKKGGHLTNYGYTF.

The J gene is TRBJ1-5, the V gene TRBV19, with a possible D match to TRBD1 (6 bases). Germline CDR1 LNHDA, CDR2 SQIVND (reference sequence). V lost 7 bases and J lost 4, with 17 bases in between. CDR3 size: 15 residues. The CDR3 loop reads CASTSGAGVNQPQHF. DNA for the CDR3: TGTGCCAGTACCTCCGGCGCAGGGGTGAATCAGCCCCAGCATTTT.

The chain links TRBV7-8 to TRBJ2-7; 8 nucleotides match TRBD2. This CDR3 has 12 amino acids. V lost 5 bases to trimming and J lost 6 bases; unmatched junction nucleotides: 3. Germline V lookup: CDR1 SGHVS, CDR2 FQNEAQ. CDR3: CASSPTSGEQYF. The CDR3, as DNA: TGTGCCAGCAGCCCCACTAGCGGCGAGCAGTACTTC.

This rearrangement joins TRBV11-2 to TRBJ2-5, with D possibly called TRBD1 or TRBD2 (6 bases each). The CDR3 length is 15 residues. Deletions cut 1 base from V and 7 bases from J, with 16 bases between. The V gene's germline CDR1 is SGHAT and CDR2 FQNNGV. The CDR3 sequence: CASSLVAGEGGTQYF. The CDR3 DNA reads as TGTGCCAGCAGCTTAGTGGCAGGAGAGGGGGGGACCCAGTACTTC.

The CDR3 DNA is TGTGCCAGCAGCCCCGGGACAGTTAGCACAGATACGCAGTATTTT. This codes for CASSPGTVSTDTQYF. The chain uses TRBV7-9 and TRBJ2-3, with TRBD1 matching over 7 bases. This CDR3 is 15 amino acids long. Trimming removed 5 bases from V and 0 bases from J; junction bases left unmatched: 5. CDR1 and CDR2 (germline): SEHNR, FQNEAQ (reference sequence).

The chain is built from TRBV9 and TRBJ2-1, with 7 nucleotides matching TRBD2. Germline V gene sequence: CDR1 SGDLS, CDR2 YYNGEE. This CDR3 has 15 residues. With 0 bases clipped from V and 7 bases from J, the junction kept 7 bases outside the gene matches. DNA of the CDR3: TGTGCCAGCAGCGTAGACGGGAGGTCGGGAAATGAGCAGTTCTTC. It codes for CASSVDGRSGNEQFF.

This clone was observed once. V gene TRBV7-2 combines with J gene TRBJ1-1; tentative D call: TRBD1 (5 bases). V was shortened by 3 bases and J by 0 bases, with 14 bases between the two germline ends. The germline V gene has CDR1 SGHTA and CDR2 FQGNSA. The CDR3 consists of 16 residues. This chain's CDR3 is CASSFHPGRVNTEAFF. The CDR3 bases are TGTGCCAGCAGCTTCCACCCGGGACGGGTGAACACTGAAGCTTTCTTT.

The J gene is TRBJ2-7, the V gene TRBV4-2, with TRBD2 identical over 13 bases. Losses at the gene ends were 4 bases for V and 3 bases for J; bases not matched to a gene: 3. The CDR3 covers 15 residues. Germline CDR1 LGHNA, CDR2 YNFKEQ. The chain's CDR3 is CASSPRTSGSYEQYF. The CDR3 bases are TGTGCCAGCAGCCCCAGGACTAGCGGGAGCTACGAGCAGTACTTC.

The V gene is TRBV12-5, the J gene TRBJ2-7; no reliable D call. This CDR3 has 12 amino acids. Germline CDR1 is LGHNT and CDR2 is FRNRAP. The V and J ends lost 3 bases and 5 bases respectively, with 8 bases between them. The CDR3 protein is CASGFSSNEQYF. The CDR3 region has the DNA TGTGCTAGTGGTTTTTCGTCCAACGAGCAGTACTTC.

J is TRBJ2-5 and V is TRBV7-2; 12 bases are shared with TRBD2. The germline V gene encodes CDR1 SGHTA and CDR2 FQGNSA. This CDR3 has 15 residues. V dropped 6 bases and J dropped 5; count of bases not matched to a gene: 7. Here the CDR3 DNA reads TGTGCCAGCAGATCCCGACTAGCGGGAGTGGAGACCCAGTACTTC. Translating it yields CASRSRLAGVETQYF.

The chain links TRBV2 to TRBJ2-1, with D possibly TRBD2 on 6 matching bases. The CDR3 totals 10 residues. Germline loops: CDR1 SNHLY, CDR2 FYNNEI. The V and J ends lost 4 bases and 14 bases respectively, with 9 bases between them. CDR3 loop: CASSVTRKFF. The CDR3 DNA reads as TGTGCCAGCAGTGTGACTAGAAAGTTCTTC.

J is TRBJ2-7 and V is TRBV2; 13 bases fit TRBD2. CDR3 size: 14 residues. The junction had 1 base not matched to a gene; V was cut back by 4 bases and J by 4 bases. Germline CDR1 is SNHLY and CDR2 is FYNNEI. The CDR3 DNA follows: TGTGCCAGCAGTGTACTAGCGGGAGGGTACGAGCAGTACTTC. Encoded protein: CASSVLAGGYEQYF. The variable domain in full, completed from reference TRBV2 and TRBJ2-7, reads EPEVTQTPSHQVTQMGQEVILRCVPISNHLYFYWYRQILGQKVEFLVSFYNNEISEKSEIFDDQFSVERPDGSNFTLKIRSTKLEDSAMYFCASSVLAGGYEQYFGPGTRLTVT.

Only a few counts were recorded for this clone. The chain uses TRBV29-1 and TRBJ1-1; 7 nucleotides match TRBD1. This CDR3 is 11 amino acids long. The V segment lost 6 bases and the J segment 8 bases; nucleotides outside the gene matches: 6. The germline V gene has CDR1 SQVTM and CDR2 ANQGSEA. CDR3 bases: TGCAGCGTGAACAGGGGCTTAGAAGCTTTCTTT. Protein sequence: CSVNRGLEAFF.

This clone showed up just a few times. The chain uses TRBV5-6 and TRBJ2-3, with a possible D match to TRBD2 (6 bases). The CDR3 is made up of 14 amino acids. The V gene lost 2 bases and the J gene lost 4 bases, with 11 bases spanning the gap. Germline V gene sequence: CDR1 SGHDT, CDR2 YYEEEE. For the CDR3, the DNA is TGTGCCAGCAGCTTAGGCGGGATCTCAGATACGCAGTATTTT. This translates into CASSLGGISDTQYF. Complete variable domain (other parts from reference TRBV5-6 and TRBJ2-3): DAGVTQSPTHLIKTRGQQVTLRCSPKSGHDTVSWYQQALGQGPQFIFQYYEEEERQRGNFPDRFSGHQFPNYSSELNVNALLLGDSALYLCASSLGGISDTQYFGPGTRLTVL.

The V gene is TRBV28, the J gene TRBJ2-5; D perhaps matches TRBD2 (5 bases). The DNA end favors TRBJ2-7, so the J call may be wrong. CDR1 is MDHEN and CDR2 is SYDVKM in the germline V gene. This CDR3 has 14 amino acids. The CDR3: CASSRVGGRYEQYF. In DNA form, the CDR3 reads TGTGCCAGCAGTCGAGTCGGCGGGCGCTACGAGCAGTACTTC.

The chain employs TRBV2 and TRBJ2-5, with D hard to call. In germline, CDR1 is SNHLY, CDR2 FYNNEI. The CDR3 is made up of 12 amino acids. Between the trimmed V and J ends, which lost 0 bases and 5 bases, there was a span of 4 bases. The CDR3 reads CASSEAPETQYF. CDR3 nucleotide sequence: TGTGCCAGCAGTGAAGCCCCTGAGACCCAGTACTTC. Together with reference TRBV2 and TRBJ2-5, the CDR3 gives the full variable domain: EPEVTQTPSHQVTQMGQEVILRCVPISNHLYFYWYRQILGQKVEFLVSFYNNEISEKSEIFDDQFSVERPDGSNFTLKIRSTKLEDSAMYFCASSEAPETQYFGPGTRLLVL.

Only one count was recorded for this clone. The V gene is TRBV14, the J gene TRBJ2-7; TRBD1 matches at 9 bases. V trimming: 3 bases; J trimming: 6 bases; junction bases outside the gene matches: 12. Germline V lookup: CDR1 SGHDN, CDR2 FVKESK. This CDR3 is 16 amino acids long. The CDR3: CASSHRRGTGTAEQYF. CDR3 in DNA: TGTGCCAGCAGCCACCGCAGGGGGACAGGGACCGCCGAGCAGTACTTC.

The chain is built from TRBV4-1 and TRBJ2-6; TRBD2 agrees at 7 bases. J was trimmed by 2 bases and V by 1 base; bases with no gene match: 20. The germline V gene encodes CDR1 MGHRA and CDR2 YSYEKL. This CDR3 contains 22 residues. CDR3 in amino acids: CASSQAWYMGGFSSAGANVLTF. The CDR3 nucleotides read TGCGCCAGCAGCCAAGCGTGGTATATGGGGGGGTTCTCCTCAGCTGGGGCCAACGTCCTGACTTTC.

The chain combines TRBV28 with TRBJ2-1, with TRBD2 matching over 13 bases. The CDR3 contains 18 residues. Trimming removed 4 bases from V and 4 bases from J; junction bases left unmatched: 10. In germline, CDR1 is MDHEN, CDR2 SYDVKM. The CDR3 sequence: CASSSARTSGSGYNEQFF. As DNA, the CDR3 is TGTGCCAGCAGTTCGGCCCGGACTAGCGGGAGTGGGTACAATGAGCAGTTCTTC.

The chain employs TRBV6-1 and TRBJ2-7; 8 positions agree with TRBD2. The CDR3 is made up of 15 amino acids. CDR1 is MNHNS, CDR2 SASEGT, per germline. The ends lost 4 bases at V and 3 bases at J; junction bases unmatched: 8. CDR3 amino acids: CASSASGSYIYEQYF. The CDR3 DNA is TGTGCCAGCAGTGCGAGCGGGAGTTATATCTACGAGCAGTACTTC.

The genes are TRBV29-1 and TRBJ2-1, with TRBD2 matching 9 bases. This CDR3 region has 15 residues. V lost 7 bases, J lost 6 bases, and 13 bases stayed unmatched. Germline CDR1 and CDR2: SQVTM and ANQGSEA. CDR3 sequence: CSAPFGGRARNEQFF. In DNA form, the CDR3 reads TGCAGCGCGCCCTTTGGCGGGAGGGCCCGCAATGAGCAGTTCTTC.

The rearrangement joins TRBV7-8 to TRBJ2-1; 12 bases agree with TRBD2. Trimming cost V 5 bases and J 5 bases; bases outside gene matches: 10. Looked up from germline, CDR1 is SGHVS and CDR2 is FQNEAQ. CDR3 length: 17 amino acids. The CDR3, as DNA: TGTGCCAGCAGCGGAGGACTAGCGGGACCCGATCACAATGAGCAGTTCTTC. It codes for CASSGGLAGPDHNEQFF. The whole variable domain, remainder taken from reference TRBV7-8 and TRBJ2-1, is GAGVSQSPRYKVAKRGQDVALRCDPISGHVSLFWYQQALGQGPEFLTYFQNEAQLDKSGLPSDRFFAERPEGSVSTLKIQRTQQEDSAVYLCASSGGLAGPDHNEQFFGPGTRLTVL.